This T cell receptor (beta chain) was retrieved from a study of blood T cell repertoires in COVID-19. Study-level background: Sites in the United States, Italy and Spain provided acute and convalescent COVID-19 samples.

The germline V gene encodes CDR1 SGHNT and CDR2 YENEEA. The CDR3 is 12 amino acids. V dropped 5 bases and J dropped 5 bases, with 10 bases sitting between them. Sequencing was performed with immunoSEQ multiplex PCR; in TCRdb, only in-frame clones are kept and a portion is missing. The profile shows approximately 270,000 clones, less than 95% of them singletons. Exposed participants came across a COVID-19 case within 2 weeks before study entry. The chain links TRBV11-3 to TRBJ2-7, with D possibly matching TRBD1 (6 bases). Sequenced material: PBMCs or T cells enriched from blood (not recorded which). The sequence was obtained from a man aged 40-49 years who had been exposed to COVID-19. The chain's CDR3 is CASSRQADEQYF. CDR3 coding DNA: TGTGCCAGCAGCCGACAGGCTGACGAGCAGTACTTC.